A single count supports the clone carrying this T cell receptor beta chain. This sample is drawn from a study of blood T cell repertoires in COVID-19. Whole-study context: Samples of COVID-19 (acute and convalescent) were obtained from the United States, Italy and Spain. T cells, B-cell-depleted T cells, or PBMCs provided the cDNA or gDNA that served as material.

CDR1 and CDR2 from the germline V gene are MNHEY and SVGAGI. Trimming removed 2 bases from V and 8 bases from J, with 18 bases in between. The CDR3 spans 15 residues. Data came from immunoSEQ multiplex PCR; TCRdb stores just in-frame clones and leaves some out. The table includes some 170,000 clones, about 70% detected once. J is TRBJ1-2 and V is TRBV6-5; D perhaps matches TRBD1 (6 bases). The sample taken for sequencing was peripheral blood. This TCR derives from a woman aged 45-60 years with active or convalescent COVID-19. The CDR3 here is CASSYLSRGAEGYTF. DNA for the CDR3: TGTGCCAGCAGTTACCTGTCTCGGGGGGCGGAGGGCTACACCTTC.